The 3 T cell receptor beta chains below come from one sample, sequenced in a study of blood T cell repertoires in COVID-19. Sequencing used immunoSEQ multiplex PCR; TCRdb keeps in-frame clones, though not all of them. This table has more than 300,000 clones, roughly 90% appearing once. The sequenced sample consisted of PBMCs or T cells enriched from blood (not recorded which). All receptors derive from a woman aged 25 to 39 who had been exposed to COVID-19.

In DNA form, the CDR3 reads TGTGCCAGCAGACCAGGGGATAGGGGGACCACTGAAGCTTTCTTT. This gives the protein CASRPGDRGTTEAFF. The V and J genes are TRBV6-6 and TRBJ1-1, with D possibly TRBD1 on 6 matching bases. The CDR3 consists of 15 residues. Germline V CDR1 and CDR2: MNHNY, SVGAGI (reference sequence). The germline V and J ends were trimmed by 6 bases and 4 bases, with 18 bases remaining between them.

This clone was found a few times. The chain couples TRBV5-1 to TRBJ1-2; D is undetermined. Trimming cost V 0 bases and J 2 bases, with 11 bases left between them. The germline V gene has CDR1 SGHRS and CDR2 YFSETQ. The CDR3 extends over 15 amino acids. DNA for the CDR3: TGCGCCAGCAGCTTGGATGTGGCGGCGAACTATGGCTACACCTTC. Amino acids: CASSLDVAANYGYTF. The entire variable domain, with the rest obtained from reference TRBV5-1 and TRBJ1-2, is as follows: KAGVTQTPRYLIKTRGQQVTLSCSPISGHRSVSWYQQTPGQGLQFLFEYFSETQRNKGNFPGRFSGRQFSNSRSEMNVSTLELGDSALYLCASSLDVAANYGYTFGSGTRLTVV.

The V gene is TRBV7-9, the J gene TRBJ2-1; TRBD2 matches at 7 bases. V was clipped by 2 bases and J by 6 bases; unmatched bases: 7. CDR1 and CDR2 (germline): SEHNR, FQNEAQ (reference sequence). This CDR3 has 15 residues. The CDR3 DNA follows: TGTGCCAGCAGCTTATCCACGGGGGGTAGCAATGAGCAGTTCTTC. It codes for CASSLSTGGSNEQFF. Complete variable domain (other parts from reference TRBV7-9 and TRBJ2-1): DTGVSQNPRHKITKRGQNVTFRCDPISEHNRLYWYRQTLGQGPEFLTYFQNEAQLEKSRLLSDRFSAERPKGSFSTLEIQRTEQGDSAMYLCASSLSTGGSNEQFFGPGTRLTVL.